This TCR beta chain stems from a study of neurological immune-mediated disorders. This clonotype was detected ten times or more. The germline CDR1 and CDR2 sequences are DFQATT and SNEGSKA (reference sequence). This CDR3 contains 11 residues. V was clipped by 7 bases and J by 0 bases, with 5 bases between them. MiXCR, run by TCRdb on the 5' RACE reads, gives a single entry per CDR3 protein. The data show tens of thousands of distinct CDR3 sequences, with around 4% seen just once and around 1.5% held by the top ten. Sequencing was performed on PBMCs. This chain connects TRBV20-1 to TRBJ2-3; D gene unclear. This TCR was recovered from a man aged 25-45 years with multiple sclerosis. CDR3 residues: CSGTSTDTQYF. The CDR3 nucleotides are TGCAGTGGTACTAGCACAGATACGCAGTATTTT.